This is a list of T cell receptor beta chains from one sample in a study of T cell responses to AZD1222 COVID-19 vaccine. The protocol was immunoSEQ multiplex PCR, while the TCRdb copy is restricted to in-frame clones and leaves out a portion. The data contain approximately 110,000 clones, 80% to 90% of them singletons. The sample was peripheral blood, taken on day 0 of AZD1222 vaccination. The source of these receptors is an adult in good health. Both conserved end residues are part of each CDR3. Fields, in order: D gene, clone size, V gene, J gene, CDR3 protein, CDR3 DNA. A D gene is named only where the DNA matches it firmly. Clone size appears in some rows only: once, few, many, or a class for an expanded clone.

.	few	TRBV4-1	TRBJ1-5	CASSGGDSNQPQHF	TGCGCCAGCAGTGGGGGAGACAGCAATCAGCCCCAGCATTTT
.	.	TRBV11-3	TRBJ2-1	CASSLVGGRGSYNEQFF	TGTGCCAGCAGCTTAGTAGGAGGGAGAGGGAGCTACAATGAGCAGTTCTTC
.	.	TRBV28	TRBJ1-6	CASSSGTSLSPLHF	TGTGCCAGCAGTTCCGGGACCTCGCTTTCACCCCTCCACTTT
TRBD2	.	TRBV19	TRBJ2-6	CASSLASGAGANVLTF	TGTGCCAGTAGTTTGGCTAGCGGGGCTGGGGCCAACGTCCTGACTTTC
.	.	TRBV30	TRBJ1-2	CASRGGETSFYGYTF	TGTGCCTCCAGGGGAGGGGAGACTTCTTTCTATGGCTACACCTTC
.	.	TRBV18	TRBJ2-2	CASSPQSPPNTGELFF	TGTGCCAGCTCCCCTCAAAGCCCCCCAAACACCGGGGAGCTGTTTTTT
.	.	TRBV7-2	TRBJ1-4	CASSLALGGNEKLFF	TGTGCCAGCAGCTTAGCGCTCGGGGGTAATGAAAAACTGTTTTTT
.	.	TRBV11-2	TRBJ2-5	CASSPGRGAETQYF	TGTGCCAGCAGCCCAGGAAGGGGTGCGGAGACCCAGTACTTC
TRBD1	.	TRBV30	TRBJ1-6	CAWSTPKTGGYNSPLHF	TGTGCCTGGAGTACCCCGAAGACAGGGGGATATAATTCACCCCTCCACTTT
.	.	TRBV7-9	TRBJ1-5	CASSPYSGGSNQPQHF	TGTGCCAGCAGCCCCTATTCCGGAGGGAGCAATCAGCCCCAGCATTTT
.	.	TRBV7-3	TRBJ2-1	CASSPYYDREQFF	TGTGCCAGCAGCCCATACTACGATCGGGAGCAGTTCTTC
.	.	TRBV3-1/TRBV3-2	TRBJ2-5	CASSQNPGHEKTQYF	TGTGCCAGCAGCCAAAATCCCGGACACGAGAAGACCCAGTACTTC
.	.	TRBV3-1/TRBV3-2	TRBJ1-1	CASSQDGVGGAFF	TGTGCCAGCAGCCAAGATGGAGTAGGTGGAGCTTTCTTT
.	.	TRBV10-3	TRBJ2-7	CATRTGSYEQYF	TGTGCCACAAGGACGGGATCCTACGAGCAGTACTTC
TRBD1	.	TRBV2	TRBJ1-1	CASRKRQGWTEAFF	TGTGCCAGCAGAAAGAGACAGGGATGGACTGAAGCTTTCTTT
.	.	TRBV29-1	TRBJ2-3	CSVGQGSSTDTQYF	TGCAGCGTCGGGCAGGGCTCTAGCACAGATACGCAGTATTTT
TRBD1	.	TRBV15	TRBJ1-6	CATGDRGNSPLHF	TGTGCCACCGGGGACAGGGGTAATTCACCCCTCCACTTT
TRBD1	.	TRBV28	TRBJ1-2	CASSPPQGAGYGYTF	TGTGCCAGCAGTCCCCCACAGGGGGCGGGCTATGGCTACACCTTC
.	.	TRBV20-1	TRBJ2-3	CSATPTDTQYF	TGCAGTGCTACCCCCACAGATACGCAGTATTTT
.	.	TRBV6-5	TRBJ2-1	CASCPQGVNEQFF	TGTGCCAGTTGCCCACAGGGAGTTAATGAGCAGTTCTTC
.	.	TRBV27	TRBJ1-1	CASSPRTGWNTEAFF	TGTGCCAGCAGTCCCCGAACAGGGTGGAACACTGAAGCTTTCTTT
TRBD2	.	TRBV29-1	TRBJ2-1	CSVMTSWDEQFF	TGCAGCGTAATGACTAGCTGGGATGAGCAGTTCTTC
TRBD2	.	TRBV2	TRBJ2-5	CASSDAGTIGQTQYF	TGTGCCAGCAGTGACGCAGGGACTATTGGACAGACCCAGTACTTC
.	.	TRBV7-8	TRBJ2-7	CASSLAAGIYEQYF	TGTGCCAGCAGCTTAGCCGCAGGGATCTACGAGCAGTACTTC
TRBD1	once	TRBV29-1	TRBJ2-6	CSAGTGDGANVLTF	TGCAGCGCAGGGACAGGGGACGGGGCCAACGTCCTGACTTTC
.	.	TRBV15	TRBJ1-2	CATSRERQSNYGYTF	TGTGCCACCAGCAGAGAGAGACAGTCTAACTATGGCTACACCTTC
.	.	TRBV20-1	TRBJ1-2	CSAFTGYTF	TGCAGTGCTTTCACGGGCTACACCTTC
TRBD2	.	TRBV15	TRBJ2-1	CATGRISGSSYNEQFF	TGTGCCACCGGAAGAATAAGCGGGAGCTCCTACAATGAGCAGTTCTTC
.	.	TRBV29-1	TRBJ2-2	CSVGGLTNTGELFF	TGCAGCGTTGGCGGACTAACGAACACCGGGGAGCTGTTTTTT
TRBD2	.	TRBV5-1	TRBJ2-7	CAGRTSPSEDEQYF	TGCGCCGGAAGGACTAGCCCCTCGGAGGACGAGCAGTACTTC
TRBD2	.	TRBV19	TRBJ2-1	CASSILWTSGPYNEQFF	TGTGCCAGTAGTATTCTATGGACTAGCGGACCCTACAATGAGCAGTTCTTC
.	.	TRBV4-2	TRBJ2-7	CASSPLAGQSTPYEQYF	TGTGCCAGCAGCCCCCTGGCAGGACAAAGCACGCCTTACGAGCAGTACTTC
.	.	TRBV3-1/TRBV3-2	TRBJ2-3	CASSQEALASAQYF	TGTGCCAGCAGCCAAGAAGCCCTAGCGAGCGCGCAGTATTTT
TRBD2	.	TRBV5-1	TRBJ2-5	CASSEERGSETQYF	TGCGCCAGCAGCGAGGAGCGGGGCTCAGAGACCCAGTACTTC
.	.	TRBV5-4	TRBJ2-4	CASSFPDRNIQYF	TGTGCCAGCAGCTTCCCCGACAGAAACATTCAGTACTTC
TRBD1	.	TRBV9	TRBJ1-6	CASSSRTGDSPLHF	TGTGCCAGCAGCTCCAGGACAGGGGATTCACCCCTCCACTTT
.	.	TRBV7-3	TRBJ2-1	CASSVTGDAGREQFF	TGTGCCAGCAGCGTAACAGGGGACGCGGGACGGGAGCAGTTCTTC
TRBD1	.	TRBV28	TRBJ1-2	CASKQGGWYGYTF	TGTGCCAGCAAACAGGGGGGTTGGTATGGCTACACCTTC
TRBD1	.	TRBV30	TRBJ1-1	CACSKQGAEAFF	TGTGCCTGCTCTAAACAGGGGGCTGAAGCTTTCTTT
.	.	TRBV11-2	TRBJ1-6	CASSEQWNSPLHF	TGTGCCAGCTCGGAGCAGTGGAATTCACCCCTCCACTTT
.	.	TRBV19	TRBJ2-7	CASSIGGSDYEQYF	TGTGCCAGTAGTATAGGGGGGTCAGACTACGAGCAGTACTTC
.	few	TRBV30	TRBJ1-6	CAWRESSVTDSPLHF	TGTGCCTGGAGAGAGTCTTCGGTAACCGATTCACCCCTCCACTTT
.	.	TRBV7-2	TRBJ2-1	CASSLGPLNEQFF	TGTGCCAGCAGCTTAGGGCCCCTAAATGAGCAGTTCTTC
.	.	TRBV12-3/TRBV12-4	TRBJ2-3	CASSPEDTQYF	TGTGCCAGCAGCCCTGAAGATACGCAGTATTTT
.	.	TRBV28	TRBJ2-2	CASMAVHRKNTGELFF	TGTGCCAGCATGGCTGTCCACCGAAAGAACACCGGGGAGCTGTTTTTT
.	few	TRBV5-1	TRBJ1-5	CASSVQGDSNQPQHF	TGCGCCAGCAGCGTACAGGGTGATAGCAATCAGCCCCAGCATTTT
TRBD1	.	TRBV2	TRBJ1-2	CASIRAAGTDAYGYTF	TGTGCCAGCATCCGAGCCGCCGGGACAGATGCCTATGGCTACACCTTC
TRBD1	.	TRBV9	TRBJ1-3	CASSVGSGTGGLGNTIYF	TGTGCCAGCAGCGTAGGATCTGGGACAGGAGGGCTTGGAAACACCATATATTTT
TRBD2	.	TRBV5-1	TRBJ2-1	CASCQGAGGSYNEQFF	TGCGCCAGCTGCCAAGGGGCGGGAGGCTCCTACAATGAGCAGTTCTTC
.	.	TRBV7-2	TRBJ1-4	CASSRRATNEKLFF	TGTGCCAGCAGTCGGAGGGCAACTAATGAAAAACTGTTTTTT